This TCR beta chain was sequenced during a study of neoadjuvant anti-PD-1 for oral cavity cancer. Study as a whole: Nivolumab at 3 mg/kg was mostly given biweekly, three to four doses, pre-surgery.

Germline V CDR1 and CDR2: MNHEY, SMNVEV (reference sequence). The CDR3 length is 14 residues. V lost 5 bases and J lost 7; bases outside the gene matches: 5. Cohort: HPV-negative, locally advanced oral cavity squamous cell carcinoma patients. The protocol was immunoSEQ multiplex PCR, while the TCRdb copy is restricted to in-frame clones and leaves out a portion. The sample lists some 15,000 clones; 71% were seen once. This chain connects TRBV27 to TRBJ1-4; 9 bases line up with TRBD1. This sample comprised PBMCs, obtained before nivolumab (anti-PD-1) treatment. The sequence was obtained from a person aged 35-79 years with oral cavity squamous cell carcinoma. CDR3: CASSPGTGFEKLFF. The CDR3 DNA follows: TGTGCCAGCAGTCCTGGGACAGGGTTTGAAAAACTGTTTTTT.